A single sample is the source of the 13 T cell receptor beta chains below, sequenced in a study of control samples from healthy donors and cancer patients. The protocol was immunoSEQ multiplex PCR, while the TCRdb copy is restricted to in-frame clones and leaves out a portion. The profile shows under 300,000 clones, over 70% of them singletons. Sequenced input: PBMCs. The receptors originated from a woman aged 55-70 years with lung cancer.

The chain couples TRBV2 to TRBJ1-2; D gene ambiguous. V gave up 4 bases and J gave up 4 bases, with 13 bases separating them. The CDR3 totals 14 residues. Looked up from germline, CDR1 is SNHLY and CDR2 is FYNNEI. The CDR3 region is CASSVEGLGYGYTF. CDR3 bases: TGTGCCAGCAGTGTGGAGGGATTGGGCTATGGCTACACCTTC.

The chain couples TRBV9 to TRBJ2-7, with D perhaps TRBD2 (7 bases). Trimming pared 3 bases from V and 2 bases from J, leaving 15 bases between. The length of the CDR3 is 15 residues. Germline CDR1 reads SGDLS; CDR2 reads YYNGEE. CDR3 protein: CASSDGGGAAYEQYF. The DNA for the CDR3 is TGTGCCAGCAGCGACGGAGGGGGGGCCGCCTACGAGCAGTACTTC.

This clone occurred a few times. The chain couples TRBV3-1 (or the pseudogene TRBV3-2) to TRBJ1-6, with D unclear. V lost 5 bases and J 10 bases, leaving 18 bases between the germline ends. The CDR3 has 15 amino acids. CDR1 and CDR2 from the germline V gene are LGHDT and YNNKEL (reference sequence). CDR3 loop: CASSSYLEGGSPLHF. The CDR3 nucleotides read TGTGCCAGCAGCTCATACCTCGAGGGAGGCTCACCCCTCCACTTT.

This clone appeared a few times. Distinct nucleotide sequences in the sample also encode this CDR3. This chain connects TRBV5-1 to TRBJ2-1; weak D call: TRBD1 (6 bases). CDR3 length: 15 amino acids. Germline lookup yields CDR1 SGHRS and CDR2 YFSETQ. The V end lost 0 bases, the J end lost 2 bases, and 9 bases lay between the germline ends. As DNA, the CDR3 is TGCGCCAGCAGCTTGGTGGCAGGGGCCTACAATGAGCAGTTCTTC. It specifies CASSLVAGAYNEQFF.

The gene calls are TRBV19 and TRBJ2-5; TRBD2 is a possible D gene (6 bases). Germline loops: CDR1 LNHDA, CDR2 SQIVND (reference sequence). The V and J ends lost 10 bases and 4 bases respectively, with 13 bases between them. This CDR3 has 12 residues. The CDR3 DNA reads TGTGCCACCCGCCGGGGAGGAGAGACCCAGTACTTC. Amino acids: CATRRGGETQYF.

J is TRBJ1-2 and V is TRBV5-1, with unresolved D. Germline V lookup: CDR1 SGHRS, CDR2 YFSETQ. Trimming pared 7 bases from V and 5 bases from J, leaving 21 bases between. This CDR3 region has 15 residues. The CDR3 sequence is CASRGDPSLGYGYTF. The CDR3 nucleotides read TGCGCCAGCCGTGGGGATCCTTCGCTAGGATATGGCTACACCTTC.

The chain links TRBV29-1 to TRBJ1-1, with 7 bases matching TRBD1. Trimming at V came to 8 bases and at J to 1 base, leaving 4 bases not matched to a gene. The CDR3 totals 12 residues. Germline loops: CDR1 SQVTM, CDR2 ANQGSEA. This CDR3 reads CSSRTGNTEAFF. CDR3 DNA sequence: TGCAGCTCTAGGACAGGGAACACTGAAGCTTTCTTT.

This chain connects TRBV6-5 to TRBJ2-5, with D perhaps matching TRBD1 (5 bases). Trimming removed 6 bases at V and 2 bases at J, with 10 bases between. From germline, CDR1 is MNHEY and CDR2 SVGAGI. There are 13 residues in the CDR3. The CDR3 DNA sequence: TGTGCCAGCAGACCGACAGAACAAGAGACCCAGTACTTC. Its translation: CASRPTEQETQYF.

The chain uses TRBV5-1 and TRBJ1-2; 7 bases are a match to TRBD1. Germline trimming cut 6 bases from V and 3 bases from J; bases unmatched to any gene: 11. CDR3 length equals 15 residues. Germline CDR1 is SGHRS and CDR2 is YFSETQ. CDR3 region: CASTRQGGTDYGYTF. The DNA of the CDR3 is TGCGCCAGCACCCGACAGGGTGGGACGGACTATGGCTACACCTTC.

CDR3 sequence: CASSLGGRNSPLHF. The CDR3, as DNA: TGCGCCAGCAGCTTGGGGGGGAGGAATTCACCCCTCCACTTT. The V call is TRBV5-1, the J call TRBJ1-6, with D possibly matching TRBD1 (5 bases). Germline CDR1 and CDR2: SGHRS and YFSETQ. V was pared by 0 bases and J by 7 bases, with 8 bases between. This CDR3 contains 14 residues.

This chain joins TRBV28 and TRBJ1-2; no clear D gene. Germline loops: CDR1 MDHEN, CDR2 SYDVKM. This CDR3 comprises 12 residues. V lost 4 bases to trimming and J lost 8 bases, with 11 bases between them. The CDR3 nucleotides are TGTGCCAGCAGTTCGCCCAATCGGGGCTACACCTTC. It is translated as CASSSPNRGYTF.

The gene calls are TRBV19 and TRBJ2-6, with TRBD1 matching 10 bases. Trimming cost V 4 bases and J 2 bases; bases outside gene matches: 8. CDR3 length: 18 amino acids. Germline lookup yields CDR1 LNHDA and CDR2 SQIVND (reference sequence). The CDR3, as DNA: TGTGCCAGTAGTACGTGGGGTGGACAGGGGGCTGGGGCCAACGTCCTGACTTTC. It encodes CASSTWGGQGAGANVLTF.

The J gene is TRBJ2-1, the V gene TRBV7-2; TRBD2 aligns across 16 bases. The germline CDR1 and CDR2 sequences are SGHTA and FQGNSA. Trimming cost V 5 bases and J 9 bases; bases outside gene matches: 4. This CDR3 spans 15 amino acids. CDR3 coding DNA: TGTGCCAGCAGCATTGGGACTAGCGGGAGGGGTGAGCAGTTCTTC. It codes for CASSIGTSGRGEQFF.